Below are 7 T cell receptor beta chains sequenced from a single sample in a study of shared clonotypes between healthy human individuals. Naive CD8 cells lacked CD45RO and underwent positive selection for CCR7, leaving out terminally differentiated effector memory CD45RA+ cells. Clones were read by immunoSEQ multiplex PCR, and TCRdb kept only the in-frame ones, dropping some. The repertoire has 1.5 million to 2.5 million clones, about 95% of them found once; the top ten carry more than 0.95%. The sequenced sample consisted of naive CD8+ T cells sorted from blood. The source of these receptors is a man younger than 35 in good health.

The chain combines TRBV5-1 with TRBJ2-1; D gene uncertain. This CDR3 contains 13 residues. V was trimmed by 2 bases and J by 8 bases, leaving 11 bases between them. CDR1 and CDR2 (germline): SGHRS, YFSETQ. Here the CDR3 DNA reads TGCGCCAGCAGCTTCCGCGTTTCCGATGAGCAGTTCTTC. Protein sequence: CASSFRVSDEQFF.

On this clone itself: This CDR3 is also generated by other DNA sequences in the sample. The chain has TRBV7-9 and TRBJ2-7; possibly TRBD1 for D (5 bases). CDR1 and CDR2 from the germline V gene are SEHNR and FQNEAQ (reference sequence). The CDR3 runs 13 residues. The V and J ends lost 5 bases and 4 bases respectively, with 12 bases between them. The CDR3 coding sequence is TGTGCCAGCAGCCTTACGTCAGGGTACGAGCAGTACTTC. The encoded protein is CASSLTSGYEQYF.

The gene calls are TRBV5-4 and TRBJ1-2; possibly TRBD1 for D (5 bases). The CDR3 runs 11 residues. Trimming stripped 3 bases from V and 7 bases from J, with 7 bases between. Germline V CDR1 and CDR2: SGHNT, YYREEE (reference sequence). CDR3 nucleotide sequence: TGTGCCAGCAGCTGGGGGGGTGGCTACACCTTC. Protein product: CASSWGGGYTF.

The chain employs TRBV10-1 and TRBJ2-1, with unresolved D. CDR3 size: 11 residues. The ends were cut back, 4 bases at V and 5 bases at J, with 3 bases in the middle. Looked up from germline, CDR1 is WNHNN and CDR2 is SYGVQD (reference sequence). CDR3 sequence reads: CASSGDNEQFF. The CDR3 DNA follows: TGCGCCAGCAGTGGGGACAATGAGCAGTTCTTC.

V is TRBV27 and J is TRBJ2-7; D is uncertain. This CDR3 comprises 14 residues. V lost 5 bases and J lost 3, with 14 bases in between. CDR1 MNHEY and CDR2 SMNVEV come from the germline V gene (reference sequence). The CDR3 loop is CASSPPGRSYEQYF. CDR3 nucleotide sequence: TGTGCCAGCAGTCCCCCTGGCAGGAGCTACGAGCAGTACTTC.

The chain links TRBV19 to TRBJ1-1, with unresolved D. Germline V gives CDR1 LNHDA, CDR2 SQIVND (reference sequence). CDR3 length: 16 residues. Trimming cost V 5 bases and J 3 bases, with 19 bases left between them. CDR3: CASSPWEELLDTEAFF. DNA for the CDR3: TGTGCCAGTAGTCCGTGGGAGGAGCTTCTGGACACTGAAGCTTTCTTT.

The chain couples TRBV13 to TRBJ1-1, with 8 nucleotides matching TRBD1. This CDR3 region has 14 residues. Trimming took 1 base from V and 5 from J; bases not matched to a gene: 3. The germline V gene has CDR1 PRHDT and CDR2 FYEKMQ (reference sequence). The CDR3 sequence: CASSLVRGQTEAFF. The DNA for the CDR3 is TGTGCCAGCAGCTTAGTCAGGGGGCAGACTGAAGCTTTCTTT.